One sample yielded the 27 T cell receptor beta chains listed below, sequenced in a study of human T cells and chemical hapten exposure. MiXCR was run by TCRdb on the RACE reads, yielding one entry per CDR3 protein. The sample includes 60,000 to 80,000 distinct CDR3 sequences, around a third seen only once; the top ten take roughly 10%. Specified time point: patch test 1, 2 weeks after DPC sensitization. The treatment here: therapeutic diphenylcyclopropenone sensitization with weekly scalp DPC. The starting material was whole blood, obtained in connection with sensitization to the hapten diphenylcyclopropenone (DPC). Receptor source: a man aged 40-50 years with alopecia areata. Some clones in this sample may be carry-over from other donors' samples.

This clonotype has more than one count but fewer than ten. The CDR3 region has the DNA TGTGCCAGCAGTTTGAGCAGGGGCCGGTTAACAGATACGCAGTATTTT. It is translated as CASSLSRGRLTDTQYF. The chain carries TRBV12-3 or TRBV12-4 and TRBJ2-3; a possible D gene is TRBD1 (6 bases). CDR3 length: 16 amino acids. Trimming stripped 3 bases from V and 3 bases from J, with 16 bases between.

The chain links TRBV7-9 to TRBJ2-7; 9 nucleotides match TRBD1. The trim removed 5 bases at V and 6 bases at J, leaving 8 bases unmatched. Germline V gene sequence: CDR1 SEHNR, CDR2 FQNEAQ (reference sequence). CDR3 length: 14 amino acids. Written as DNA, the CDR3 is TGTGCCAGCAGCCCCAGGACAGGGGTTGGCGAGCAGTACTTC. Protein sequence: CASSPRTGVGEQYF. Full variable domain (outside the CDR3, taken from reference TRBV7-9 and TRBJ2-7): DTGVSQNPRHKITKRGQNVTFRCDPISEHNRLYWYRQTLGQGPEFLTYFQNEAQLEKSRLLSDRFSAERPKGSFSTLEIQRTEQGDSAMYLCASSPRTGVGEQYFGPGTRLTVT.

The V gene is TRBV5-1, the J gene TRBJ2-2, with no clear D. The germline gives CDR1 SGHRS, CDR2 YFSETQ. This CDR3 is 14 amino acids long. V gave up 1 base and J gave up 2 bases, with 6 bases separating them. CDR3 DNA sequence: TGCGCCAGCAGCTTGACCATAAACACCGGGGAGCTGTTTTTT. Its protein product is CASSLTINTGELFF. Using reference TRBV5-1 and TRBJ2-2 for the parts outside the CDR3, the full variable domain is KAGVTQTPRYLIKTRGQQVTLSCSPISGHRSVSWYQQTPGQGLQFLFEYFSETQRNKGNFPGRFSGRQFSNSRSEMNVSTLELGDSALYLCASSLTINTGELFFGEGSRLTVL.

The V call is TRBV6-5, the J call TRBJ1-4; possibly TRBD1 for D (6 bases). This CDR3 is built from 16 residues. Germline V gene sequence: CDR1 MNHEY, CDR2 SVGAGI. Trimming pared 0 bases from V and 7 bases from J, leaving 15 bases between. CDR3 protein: CASSYSSGAPGEKLFF. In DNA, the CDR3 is TGTGCCAGCAGTTACTCTTCGGGGGCTCCGGGTGAAAAACTGTTTTTT.

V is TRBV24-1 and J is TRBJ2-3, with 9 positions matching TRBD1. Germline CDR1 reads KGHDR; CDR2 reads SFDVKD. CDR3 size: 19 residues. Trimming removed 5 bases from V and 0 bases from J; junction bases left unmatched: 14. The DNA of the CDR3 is TGTGCCACCAGTGGCAAAGCCTCCGGGACAGGGACTAGCACAGATACGCAGTATTTT. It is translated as CATSGKASGTGTSTDTQYF.

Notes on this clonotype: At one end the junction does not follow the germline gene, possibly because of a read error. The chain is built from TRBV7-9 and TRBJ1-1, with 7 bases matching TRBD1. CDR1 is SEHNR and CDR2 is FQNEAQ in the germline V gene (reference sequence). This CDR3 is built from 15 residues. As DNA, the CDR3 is TGTGCCAGCAGCGTAATCACAGGGGTGGGCACTAAAGCTTTCTTT. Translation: CASSVITGVGTKAFF.

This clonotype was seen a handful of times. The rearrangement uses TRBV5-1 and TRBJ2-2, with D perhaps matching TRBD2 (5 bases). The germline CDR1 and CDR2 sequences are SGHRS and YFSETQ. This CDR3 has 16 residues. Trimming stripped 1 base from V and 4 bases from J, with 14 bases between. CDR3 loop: CASSLLGLAGTGELFF. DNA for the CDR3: TGCGCCAGCAGCTTGCTCGGGCTAGCCGGCACCGGGGAGCTGTTTTTT.

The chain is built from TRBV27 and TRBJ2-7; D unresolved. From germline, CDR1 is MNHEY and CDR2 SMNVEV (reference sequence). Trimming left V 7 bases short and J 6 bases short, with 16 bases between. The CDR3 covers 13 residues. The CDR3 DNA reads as TGTGCCAGCAAACCAATGAAGGGCGGCGAGCAGTACTTC. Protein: CASKPMKGGEQYF.

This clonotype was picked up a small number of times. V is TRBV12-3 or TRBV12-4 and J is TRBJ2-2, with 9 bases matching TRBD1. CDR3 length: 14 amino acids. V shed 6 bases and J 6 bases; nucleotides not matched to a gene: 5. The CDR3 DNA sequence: TGTGCCAGCAGAGGACAGGGGCTGGCCGGGGAGCTGTTTTTT. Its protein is CASRGQGLAGELFF.

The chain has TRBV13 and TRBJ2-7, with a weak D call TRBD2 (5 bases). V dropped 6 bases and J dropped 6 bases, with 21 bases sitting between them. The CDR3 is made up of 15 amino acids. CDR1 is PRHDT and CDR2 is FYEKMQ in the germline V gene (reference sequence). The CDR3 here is CASSSRANRGLEQYF. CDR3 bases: TGTGCCAGCAGTTCCCGAGCTAACAGAGGGCTCGAGCAGTACTTC. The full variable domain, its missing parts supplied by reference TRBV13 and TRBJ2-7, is AAGVIQSPRHLIKEKRETATLKCYPIPRHDTVYWYQQGPGQDPQFLISFYEKMQSDKGSIPDRFSAQQFSDYHSELNMSSLELGDSALYFCASSSRANRGLEQYFGPGTRLTVT.

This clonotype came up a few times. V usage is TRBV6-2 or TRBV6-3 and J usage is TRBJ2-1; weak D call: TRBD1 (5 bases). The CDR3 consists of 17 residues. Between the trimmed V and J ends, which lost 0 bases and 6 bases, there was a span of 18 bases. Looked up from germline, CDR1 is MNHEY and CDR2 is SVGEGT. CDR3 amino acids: CASSYSPPLGVFNEQFF. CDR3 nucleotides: TGTGCCAGCAGTTACTCGCCCCCGTTAGGGGTATTCAATGAGCAGTTCTTC.

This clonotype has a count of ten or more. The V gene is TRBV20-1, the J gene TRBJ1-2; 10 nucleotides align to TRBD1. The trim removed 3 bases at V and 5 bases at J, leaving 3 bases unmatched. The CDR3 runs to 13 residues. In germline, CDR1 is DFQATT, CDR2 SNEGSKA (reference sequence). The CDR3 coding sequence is TGCAGTGCTAGGACAGGGGGCGATTATGGCTACACCTTC. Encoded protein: CSARTGGDYGYTF.

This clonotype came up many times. In DNA form, the CDR3 reads TGTGCCAGCAGCCAGTTACTAGCGGGAGCCCATGAGCAGTTCTTC. Protein: CASSQLLAGAHEQFF. The V gene is TRBV3-1, the J gene TRBJ2-1, with 11 bases lining up with TRBD2. This CDR3 is built from 15 residues. J lost 8 bases, V lost 3 bases, and 6 bases had no gene match. Germline V gives CDR1 LGHDT, CDR2 YNNKEL (reference sequence).

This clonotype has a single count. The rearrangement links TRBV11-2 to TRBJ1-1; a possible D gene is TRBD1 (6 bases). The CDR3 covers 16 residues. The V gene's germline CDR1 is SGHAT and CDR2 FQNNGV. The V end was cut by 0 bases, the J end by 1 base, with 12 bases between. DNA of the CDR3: TGTGCCAGCAGCTTAGATTTGGGCAGGGGGAACACTGAAGCTTTCTTT. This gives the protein CASSLDLGRGNTEAFF.

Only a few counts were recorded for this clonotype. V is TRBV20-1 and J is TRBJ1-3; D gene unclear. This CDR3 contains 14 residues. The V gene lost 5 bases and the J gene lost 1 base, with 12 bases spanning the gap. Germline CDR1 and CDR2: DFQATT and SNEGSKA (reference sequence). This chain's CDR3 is CSAPEHRSGNTIYF. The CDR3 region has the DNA TGCAGTGCTCCCGAACACAGATCTGGAAACACCATATATTTT.

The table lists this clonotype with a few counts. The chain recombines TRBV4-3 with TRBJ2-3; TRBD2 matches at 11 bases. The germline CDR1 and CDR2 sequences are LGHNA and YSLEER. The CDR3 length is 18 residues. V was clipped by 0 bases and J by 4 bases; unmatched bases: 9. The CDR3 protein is CASSQDITSGSLADTQYF. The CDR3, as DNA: TGCGCCAGCAGCCAAGATATAACTAGCGGGAGCTTGGCAGATACGCAGTATTTT.

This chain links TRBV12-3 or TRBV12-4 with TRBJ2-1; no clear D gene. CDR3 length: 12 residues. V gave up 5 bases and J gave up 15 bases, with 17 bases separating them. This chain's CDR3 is CASSPTSQLMFF. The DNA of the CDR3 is TGTGCCAGCAGTCCCACATCCCAACTGATGTTCTTC.

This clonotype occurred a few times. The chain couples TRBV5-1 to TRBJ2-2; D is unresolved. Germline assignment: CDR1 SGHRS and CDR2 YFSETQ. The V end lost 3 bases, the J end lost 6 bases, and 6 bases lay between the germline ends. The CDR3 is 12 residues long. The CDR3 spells CASSYVAGELFF. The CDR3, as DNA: TGCGCCAGCAGCTACGTGGCCGGGGAGCTGTTTTTT.

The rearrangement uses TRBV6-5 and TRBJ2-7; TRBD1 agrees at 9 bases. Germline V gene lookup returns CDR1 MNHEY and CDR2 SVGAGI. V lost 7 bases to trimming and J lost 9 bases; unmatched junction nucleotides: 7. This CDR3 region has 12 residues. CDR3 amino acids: CASNNGQGWQYF. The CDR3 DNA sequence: TGTGCCAGCAACAACGGACAGGGGTGGCAGTACTTC.

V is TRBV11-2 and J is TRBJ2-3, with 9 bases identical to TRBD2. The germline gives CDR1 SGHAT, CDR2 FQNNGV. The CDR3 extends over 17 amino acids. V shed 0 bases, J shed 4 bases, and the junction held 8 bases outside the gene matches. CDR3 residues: CASSLDPASGTADTQYF. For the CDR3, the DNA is TGTGCCAGCAGCTTAGATCCGGCTAGCGGGACGGCAGATACGCAGTATTTT.

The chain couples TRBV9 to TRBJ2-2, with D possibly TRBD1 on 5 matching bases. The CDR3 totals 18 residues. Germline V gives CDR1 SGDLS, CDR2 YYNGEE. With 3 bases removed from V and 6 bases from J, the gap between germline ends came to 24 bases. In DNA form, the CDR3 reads TGTGCCAGCAGCGCCCCAGGGTCAGGAGAAGATTTAGCCGGGGAGCTGTTTTTT. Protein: CASSAPGSGEDLAGELFF.

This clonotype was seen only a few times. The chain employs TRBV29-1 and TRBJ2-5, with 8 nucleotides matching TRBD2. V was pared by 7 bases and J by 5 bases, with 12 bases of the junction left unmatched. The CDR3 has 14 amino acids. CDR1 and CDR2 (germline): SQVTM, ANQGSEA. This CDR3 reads CSAFASGRRETQYF. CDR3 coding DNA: TGCAGCGCCTTTGCTAGCGGGCGGAGGGAGACCCAGTACTTC.

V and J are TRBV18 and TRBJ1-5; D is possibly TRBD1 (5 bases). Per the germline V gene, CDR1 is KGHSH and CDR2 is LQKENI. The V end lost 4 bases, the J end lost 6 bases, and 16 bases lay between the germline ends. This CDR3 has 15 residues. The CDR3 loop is CASSQQGGAGQPQHF. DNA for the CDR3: TGTGCCAGCTCACAGCAGGGAGGGGCAGGTCAGCCCCAGCATTTT.

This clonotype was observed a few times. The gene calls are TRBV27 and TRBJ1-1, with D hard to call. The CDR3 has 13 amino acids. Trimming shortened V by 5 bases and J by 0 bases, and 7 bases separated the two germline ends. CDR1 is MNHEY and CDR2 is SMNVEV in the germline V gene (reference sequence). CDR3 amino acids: CASSRLMNTEAFF. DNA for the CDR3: TGTGCCAGCAGTAGACTCATGAACACTGAAGCTTTCTTT.

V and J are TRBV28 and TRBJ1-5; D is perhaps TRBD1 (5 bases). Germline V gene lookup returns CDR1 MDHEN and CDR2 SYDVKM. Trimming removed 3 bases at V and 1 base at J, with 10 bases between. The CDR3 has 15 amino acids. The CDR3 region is CASSFSGASNQPQHF. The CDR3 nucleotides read TGTGCCAGCAGTTTCTCCGGGGCCAGCAATCAGCCCCAGCATTTT. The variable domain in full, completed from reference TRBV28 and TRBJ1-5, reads DVKVTQSSRYLVKRTGEKVFLECVQDMDHENMFWYRQDPGLGLRLIYFSYDVKMKEKGDIPEGYSVSREKKERFSLILESASTNQTSMYLCASSFSGASNQPQHFGDGTRLSIL.

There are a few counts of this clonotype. In DNA, the CDR3 is TGCAGTGCTAGAGATCCCGGGACAGCCGACAATTCACCCCTCCACTTT. Protein: CSARDPGTADNSPLHF. The gene calls are TRBV20-1 and TRBJ1-6, with 7 bases fitting TRBD1. The germline V gene has CDR1 DFQATT and CDR2 SNEGSKA (reference sequence). The CDR3 runs 16 residues. The V segment lost 0 bases and the J segment 7 bases; nucleotides outside the gene matches: 9.

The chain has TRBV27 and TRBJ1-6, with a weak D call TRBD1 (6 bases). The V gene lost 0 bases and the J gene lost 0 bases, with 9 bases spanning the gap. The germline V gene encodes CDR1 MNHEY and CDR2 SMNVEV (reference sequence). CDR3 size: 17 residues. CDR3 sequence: CASSLSPGASYNSPLHF. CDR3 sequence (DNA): TGTGCCAGCAGTTTATCCCCAGGGGCCTCCTATAATTCACCCCTCCACTTT.